The clone carrying this T cell receptor beta chain was observed a few times. This specimen comes from a study of blood T cell repertoires in COVID-19. Sequenced by immunoSEQ multiplex PCR; TCRdb stores in-frame clones only, minus some. Of around 200,000 clones listed, about 90% are singletons. The CDR3 runs 13 residues. Between the trimmed V and J ends, which lost 3 bases and 5 bases, there was a span of 10 bases. Germline CDR1 SNHLY, CDR2 FYNNEI. The sequence was obtained from a man aged 25 to 40 who had recovered from COVID-19. Sequencing was done on a sample of PBMCs or T cells enriched from blood (not recorded which). The chain uses TRBV2 and TRBJ2-5; a weak D match, TRBD1 (5 bases). The CDR3 spells CASSDRVGETQYF. CDR3 nucleotide sequence: TGTGCCAGCAGTGACAGGGTGGGGGAGACCCAGTACTTC.